This TCR beta chain is from a study of OX40 agonist ivuxolimab in advanced cancers. The protocol was immunoSEQ multiplex PCR, while the TCRdb copy is restricted to in-frame clones and leaves out a portion. In the table there are fewer than 45,000 clones, about 80% of which are singletons. The germline V and J ends were trimmed by 1 base and 0 bases, with 13 bases remaining between them. This CDR3 is built from 18 residues. Per germline, CDR1 SEHNR and CDR2 FQNEAQ (reference sequence). Findings of the study overall: Normalized T-cell clonal expansion was also low in some nonresponders.

As concerns this clone: Its antigen remains unknown.

The sample consisted of CD4+ or CD8+ T cells sorted from blood, taken in a trial of the OX40 agonist ivuxolimab. This receptor was taken from an adult with an advanced solid tumor such as melanoma, head and neck, liver or kidney cancer. The chain uses TRBV7-9 and TRBJ2-6; the D is unclear. Here the CDR3 DNA reads TGTGCCAGCAGCTTAGAGGACGGACCCCTCTCTGGGGCCAACGTCCTGACTTTC. Its translation: CASSLEDGPLSGANVLTF. Variable domain in full (rest from reference TRBV7-9 and TRBJ2-6): DTGVSQNPRHKITKRGQNVTFRCDPISEHNRLYWYRQTLGQGPEFLTYFQNEAQLEKSRLLSDRFSAERPKGSFSTLEIQRTEQGDSAMYLCASSLEDGPLSGANVLTFGAGSRLTVL.